The present TCR beta chain was sequenced within a study of cytomegalovirus exposure and HLA in healthy donors. The CDR3 is 13 residues long. V was cut by 8 bases and J by 0 bases, with 9 bases left in between. Germline values: CDR1 WNHNN, CDR2 SYGVQD (reference sequence). Donors came from a validation cohort of about 110 subjects, distinct from the first 666-subject cohort. Some clones are missing from TCRdb's copy, which holds only in-frame ones; the method was immunoSEQ multiplex PCR. Of tens of thousands of clones listed, about 94% are singletons. The sequence derives from a man younger than 35 in good health and CMV-seropositive. The sequenced sample was PBMCs. The chain uses TRBV10-1 and TRBJ2-3, with TRBD2 as a possible D gene (6 bases). The CDR3 reads CASRGTSTDTQYF. CDR3 bases: TGCGCCAGCCGAGGGACTAGCACAGATACGCAGTATTTT.